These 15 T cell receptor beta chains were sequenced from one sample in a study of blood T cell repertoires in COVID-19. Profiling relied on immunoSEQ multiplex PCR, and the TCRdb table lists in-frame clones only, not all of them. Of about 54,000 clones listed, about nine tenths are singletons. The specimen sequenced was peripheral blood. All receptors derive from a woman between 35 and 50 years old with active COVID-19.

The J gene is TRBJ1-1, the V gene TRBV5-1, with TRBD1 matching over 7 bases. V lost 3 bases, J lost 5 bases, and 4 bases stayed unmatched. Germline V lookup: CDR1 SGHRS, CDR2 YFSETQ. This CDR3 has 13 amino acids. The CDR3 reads CASSWDSDTEAFF. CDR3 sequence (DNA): TGCGCCAGCAGCTGGGACAGCGATACTGAAGCTTTCTTT.

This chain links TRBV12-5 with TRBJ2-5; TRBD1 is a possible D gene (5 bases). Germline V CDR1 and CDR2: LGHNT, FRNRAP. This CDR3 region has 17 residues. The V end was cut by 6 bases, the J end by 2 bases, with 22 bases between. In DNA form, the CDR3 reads TGTGCTAGTGGCCCCCCATCCGGCAGGGAAAATCAAGAGACCCAGTACTTC. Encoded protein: CASGPPSGRENQETQYF.

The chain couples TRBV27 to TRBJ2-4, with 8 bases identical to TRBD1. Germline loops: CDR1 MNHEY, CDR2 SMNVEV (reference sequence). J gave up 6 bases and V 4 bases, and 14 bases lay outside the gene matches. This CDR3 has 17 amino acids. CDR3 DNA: TGTGCCAGCAGTTCGGTAAAGGGACAGGCCAGGGGAAACATTCAGTACTTC. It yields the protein CASSSVKGQARGNIQYF.

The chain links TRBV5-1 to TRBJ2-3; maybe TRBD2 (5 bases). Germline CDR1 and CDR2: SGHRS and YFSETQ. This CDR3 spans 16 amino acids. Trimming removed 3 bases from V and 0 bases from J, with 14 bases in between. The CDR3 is CASSSLSGLSTDTQYF. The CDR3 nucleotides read TGCGCCAGCAGCTCCCTCAGCGGACTTAGCACAGATACGCAGTATTTT.

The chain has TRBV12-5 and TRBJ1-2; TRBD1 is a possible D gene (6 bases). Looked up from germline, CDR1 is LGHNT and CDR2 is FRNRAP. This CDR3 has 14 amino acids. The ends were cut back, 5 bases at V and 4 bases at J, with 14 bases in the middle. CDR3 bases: TGTGCTAGTGGTCGCGACAGGCCTACCTATGGCTACACCTTC. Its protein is CASGRDRPTYGYTF.

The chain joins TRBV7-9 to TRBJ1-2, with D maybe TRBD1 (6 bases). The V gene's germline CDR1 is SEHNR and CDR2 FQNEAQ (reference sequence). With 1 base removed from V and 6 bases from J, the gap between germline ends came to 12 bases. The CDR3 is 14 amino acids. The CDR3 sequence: CASSLGAGANGYTF. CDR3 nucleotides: TGTGCCAGCAGCTTAGGCGCAGGGGCTAATGGCTACACCTTC.

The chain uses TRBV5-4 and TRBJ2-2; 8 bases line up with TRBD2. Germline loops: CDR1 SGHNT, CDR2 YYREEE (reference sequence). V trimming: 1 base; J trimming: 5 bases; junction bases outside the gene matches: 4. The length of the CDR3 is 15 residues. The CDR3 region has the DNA TGTGCCAGCAGCTTGCCCGGGGGGGAGACCGGGGAGCTGTTTTTT. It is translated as CASSLPGGETGELFF.

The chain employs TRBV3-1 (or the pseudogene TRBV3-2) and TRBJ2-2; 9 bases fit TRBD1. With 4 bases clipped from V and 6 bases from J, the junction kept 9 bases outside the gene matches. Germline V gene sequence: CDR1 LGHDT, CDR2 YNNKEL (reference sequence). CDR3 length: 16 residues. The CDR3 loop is CASSPTGTGFPGELFF. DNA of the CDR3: TGTGCCAGCAGCCCCACCGGGACAGGGTTCCCCGGGGAGCTGTTTTTT.

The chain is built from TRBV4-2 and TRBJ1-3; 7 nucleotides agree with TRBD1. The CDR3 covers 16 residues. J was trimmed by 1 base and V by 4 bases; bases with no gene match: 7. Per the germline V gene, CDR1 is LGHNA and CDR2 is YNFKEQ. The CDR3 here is CASSLRDRESGNTIYF. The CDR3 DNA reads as TGTGCCAGCAGCCTAAGAGACAGGGAGTCTGGAAACACCATATATTTT.

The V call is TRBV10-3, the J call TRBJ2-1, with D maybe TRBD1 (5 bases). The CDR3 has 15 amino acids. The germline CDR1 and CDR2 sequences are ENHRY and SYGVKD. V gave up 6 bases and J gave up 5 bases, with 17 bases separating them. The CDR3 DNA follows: TGTGCCATCAGCCTACAGGAACCTTACCACAATGAGCAGTTCTTC. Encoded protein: CAISLQEPYHNEQFF.

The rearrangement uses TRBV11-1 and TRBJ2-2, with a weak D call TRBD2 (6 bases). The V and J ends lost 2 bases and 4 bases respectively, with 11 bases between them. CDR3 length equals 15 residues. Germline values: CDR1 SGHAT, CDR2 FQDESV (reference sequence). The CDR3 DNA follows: TGTGCCAGCAGCTTAACGGGGGTTAGCACCGGGGAGCTGTTTTTT. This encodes CASSLTGVSTGELFF.

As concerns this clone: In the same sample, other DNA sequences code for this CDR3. The CDR3 sequence is CASSGPGLAGLNTGELFF. The CDR3 DNA follows: TGCGCCAGCAGCGGCCCCGGACTAGCGGGGCTGAACACCGGGGAGCTGTTTTTT. The chain joins TRBV5-1 to TRBJ2-2; 12 bases fit TRBD2. V gave up 4 bases and J gave up 1 base; unmatched junction bases: 8. Per germline, CDR1 SGHRS and CDR2 YFSETQ. CDR3 length equals 18 residues.

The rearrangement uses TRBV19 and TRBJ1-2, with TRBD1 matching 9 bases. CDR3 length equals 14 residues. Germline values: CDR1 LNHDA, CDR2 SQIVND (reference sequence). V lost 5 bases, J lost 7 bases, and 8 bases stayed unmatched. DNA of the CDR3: TGTGCCAGTAGTCCTCGGACAGGGGTCGTTGGCTACACCTTC. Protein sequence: CASSPRTGVVGYTF. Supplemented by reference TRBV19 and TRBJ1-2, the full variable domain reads DGGITQSPKYLFRKEGQNVTLSCEQNLNHDAMYWYRQDPGQGLRLIYYSQIVNDFQKGDIAEGYSVSREKKESFPLTVTSAQKNPTAFYLCASSPRTGVVGYTFGSGTRLTVV.

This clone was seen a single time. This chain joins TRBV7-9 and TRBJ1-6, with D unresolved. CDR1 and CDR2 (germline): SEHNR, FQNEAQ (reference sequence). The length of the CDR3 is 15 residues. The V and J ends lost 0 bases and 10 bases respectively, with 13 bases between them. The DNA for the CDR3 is TGTGCCAGCAGCTTAGCACCGGGAGTAAAGTCACCCCTCCACTTT. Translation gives CASSLAPGVKSPLHF. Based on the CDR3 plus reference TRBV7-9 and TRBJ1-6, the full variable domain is DTGVSQNPRHKITKRGQNVTFRCDPISEHNRLYWYRQTLGQGPEFLTYFQNEAQLEKSRLLSDRFSAERPKGSFSTLEIQRTEQGDSAMYLCASSLAPGVKSPLHFGNGTRLTVT.

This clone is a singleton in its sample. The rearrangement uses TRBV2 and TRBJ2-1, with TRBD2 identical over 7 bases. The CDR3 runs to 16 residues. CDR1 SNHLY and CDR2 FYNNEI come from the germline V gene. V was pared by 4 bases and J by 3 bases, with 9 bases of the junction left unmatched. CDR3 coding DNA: TGTGCCAGCAGTGGGCTAGCGGCTACGAACTACAATGAGCAGTTCTTC. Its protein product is CASSGLAATNYNEQFF.